The 5 T cell receptor beta chains below were found in one sample sequenced in a study of blood T cell repertoires in COVID-19. Method: immunoSEQ multiplex PCR; TCRdb's copy keeps in-frame clones and lacks some. The sample shows some 190,000 clones, 88% of them seen only once. Input material: peripheral blood. These TCRs come from a human donor in a cohort sampled during active COVID-19.

The chain is built from TRBV21-1 and TRBJ1-2. TRBV21-1 is marked as a pseudogene. This CDR3 region has 14 residues. The chain's CDR3 is CASSKVGGYYGYTF. CDR3 DNA sequence: TGTGCCAGCAGCAAGGTAGGAGGATACTATGGCTACACCTTC.

The CDR3 DNA follows: TGTGCCAGCAGGCCCGGGGGGCAGGAGACCGGAAAACTGTTTTTT. It translates to CASRPGGQETGKLFF. The chain links TRBV4-2 to TRBJ1-4; D perhaps matches TRBD1 (6 bases). The germline CDR1 and CDR2 sequences are LGHNA and YNFKEQ. The V and J ends lost 6 bases and 10 bases respectively, with 21 bases between them. The CDR3 extends over 15 amino acids.

This chain uses TRBV4-3 with TRBJ2-2, with no clear D. In germline, CDR1 is LGHNA, CDR2 YSLEER. V was pared by 4 bases and J by 1 base, with 10 bases between. This CDR3 is built from 15 residues. CDR3 sequence (DNA): TGCGCCAGCAGCCTTGAAGCTTTGAACACCGGGGAGCTGTTTTTT. It codes for CASSLEALNTGELFF.

The chain joins TRBV27 to TRBJ2-1, with 8 bases lining up with TRBD1. V trimming: 3 bases; J trimming: 8 bases; junction bases outside the gene matches: 9. The CDR3 is 15 amino acids. In germline, CDR1 is MNHEY, CDR2 SMNVEV (reference sequence). The CDR3 DNA sequence: TGTGCCAGCAGTTTTAGCCAGGGGGCGTTATATGAGCAGTTCTTC. This codes for CASSFSQGALYEQFF.

The chain recombines TRBV2 with TRBJ2-2; 13 bases are shared with TRBD2. CDR1 is SNHLY, CDR2 FYNNEI, per germline. V was clipped by 6 bases and J by 4 bases; unmatched bases: 2. This CDR3 region has 15 residues. The CDR3 is CASRLAGGFTGELFF. The CDR3 DNA is TGTGCCAGCAGACTAGCGGGAGGGTTCACCGGGGAGCTGTTTTTT.